The table lists the clone carrying this TCR beta chain with a few counts. The data originate from a study of blood T cell repertoires in COVID-19. Study-level background: PBMCs, B-cell-depleted T cells, or T cells provided the cDNA or gDNA that made up the material.

Original methodology: Reference gene primers were amplified, and this amplification served to estimate nucleated cell counts. Only in-frame clones appear in the TCRdb table, and some are missing; sequencing was by immunoSEQ multiplex PCR. V, J and clone size were drawn from that table, and D and trimming were deduced from the DNA. The data show 90,000 to 140,000 clones, 81% seen once. V was shortened by 0 bases and J by 4 bases, with 9 bases between the two germline ends. In germline, CDR1 is MNHNY, CDR2 SVGAGI (reference sequence). CDR3 length: 14 residues. Sequenced: peripheral blood. This sequence joins TRBV6-6 and TRBJ1-1, with D perhaps TRBD1 (6 bases). This TCR came from a woman in her sixties or seventies with acute or convalescent COVID-19. Here the CDR3 DNA reads TGTGCCAGCAGTTACTCCACAGGGAGCACTGAAGCTTTCTTT. Its protein is CASSYSTGSTEAFF.